These T cell receptor beta chains were read from a single sample in a study of blood T cell repertoires in COVID-19. The data were produced by immunoSEQ multiplex PCR, yet TCRdb's version contains in-frame clones alone and is incomplete. The sample has 150,000 or so clones, about 89% seen once. Material: peripheral blood. These TCRs come from a woman between 65 and 79 years old with COVID-19, enrolled during active disease. The CDR3 runs from the conserved cysteine through the conserved F or W. A D gene is named only where the DNA matches it firmly. Where a row states a size, it is once, few, many or the class of an expanded clone; other rows omit it.

V gene	clone size	D gene	J gene	CDR3 DNA	CDR3 protein
TRBV7-9	-	-	TRBJ2-5	TGTGCCAGCAGCTTAAGGATGGAGGGTGGAGAGACCCAGTACTTC	CASSLRMEGGETQYF
TRBV7-8	-	-	TRBJ2-7	TGTGCCAGCAGCTTAGACAGGTCCTACGAGCAGTACTTC	CASSLDRSYEQYF
TRBV28	-	-	TRBJ1-1	TGTGCCAGCAGTTTGGCAGTTAACACTGAAGCTTTCTTT	CASSLAVNTEAFF
TRBV18	-	-	TRBJ1-6	TGTGCCAGCTCAACGGGCCTGGGGCGGGGAAATTCACCCCTCCACTTT	CASSTGLGRGNSPLHF
TRBV5-1	few	TRBD2	TRBJ2-2	TGCGCCAGCAGCCGTTCAACTAGCGGGGGAACGAGCACCGGGGAGCTGTTTTTT	CASSRSTSGGTSTGELFF
TRBV6-5	few	-	TRBJ2-1	TGTGCCAGCAGTTCTCGACAGGGAGGACCCTACAATGAGCAGTTCTTC	CASSSRQGGPYNEQFF
TRBV10-3	once	TRBD2	TRBJ2-2	TGTGCCATCAGTGTGCCCTTAATAGCGGGGGGTAAGAACACCGGGGAGCTGTTTTTT	CAISVPLIAGGKNTGELFF
TRBV5-4	-	-	TRBJ1-2	TGTGCCAGCAGCTTGACAATTAACTATGGCTACACCTTC	CASSLTINYGYTF
TRBV3-1/TRBV3-2	-	-	TRBJ2-5	TGTGCCAGCAGCGACCAGGGAGGTGGGACCCAGTACTTC	CASSDQGGGTQYF
TRBV5-1	-	-	TRBJ2-4	TGCGCCAGCAGCTTGGTTAGGGGAAACAAAGATCAGTACTTC	CASSLVRGNKDQYF
TRBV13	once	-	TRBJ2-1	TGTGCCAGCAGGAGCCTCGGGGACAATGAGCAGTTCTTC	CASRSLGDNEQFF
TRBV2	-	TRBD1	TRBJ2-2	TGTGCCAGCGGGGGACAGGGGGCCGGGGAGCTGTTTTTT	CASGGQGAGELFF
TRBV19	-	TRBD1	TRBJ2-7	TGTGCCAGTGGTCACAGGGGTGGCGAGCAGTACTTC	CASGHRGGEQYF
TRBV10-3	-	TRBD1	TRBJ2-2	TGTGCCATCAGTGAGGGACAGGGGATATCCGGGGAGCTGTTTTTT	CAISEGQGISGELFF
TRBV10-2	once	-	TRBJ2-2	TGCGCCAGCAGTGAGCGGGGGGCCGAAAAGAACACCGGGGAGCTGTTTTTT	CASSERGAEKNTGELFF
TRBV5-4	-	-	TRBJ1-1	TGTGCCAGCAGCTTGGAAAGGAGAGGAGAAGCTTTCTTT	CASSLERRGEAFF
TRBV25-1	-	-	TRBJ2-3	TGTGCCAGCAGTGCATCCCAGGGGGATACGCAGTATTTT	CASSASQGDTQYF
TRBV7-2	-	TRBD2	TRBJ2-1	TGTGCCAGCAGCTTATTAGCGGGGGCCACAAATGAGCAGTTCTTC	CASSLLAGATNEQFF
TRBV10-3	-	TRBD1	TRBJ2-5	TGTGCCATCAGTGATGGACAGGGGAGGGAGACCCAGTACTTC	CAISDGQGRETQYF
TRBV16	-	-	TRBJ1-5	TGTGCCAGCAGCCAATCTTACGGGATCTATCAGCCCCAGCATTTT	CASSQSYGIYQPQHF
TRBV10-3	once	-	TRBJ2-7	TGTGCCATCAAACAGGACTACGAGCAGTACTTC	CAIKQDYEQYF
TRBV19	once	-	TRBJ1-1	TGTGCCAGTAGTCTCGTTGGGCGGGACAACACTGAAGCTTTCTTT	CASSLVGRDNTEAFF
TRBV15	-	-	TRBJ1-2	TGTGCCACCAGCAGAGGGGGGGTGAACTATGGCTACACCTTC	CATSRGGVNYGYTF
TRBV7-3	-	-	TRBJ2-3	TGTGCCAGCAGCTTAGGTAGTGTAGATACGAAGTATTTT	CASSLGSVDTKYF
TRBV13	-	TRBD2	TRBJ2-5	TGTGCCAGCAGCCACGGACTAGCGGGGGACCAAGAGACCCAGTACTTC	CASSHGLAGDQETQYF
TRBV18	-	TRBD1	TRBJ1-6	TGTGCCAGCTCACCATTACTAGGACAGGGAGCTTCACCCCTCCACTTT	CASSPLLGQGASPLHF
TRBV4-2	few	-	TRBJ2-3	TGTGCCAGCAGCCAAGTAGGCAGGGGCAACACAGATACGCAGTATTTT	CASSQVGRGNTDTQYF
TRBV5-4	-	-	TRBJ2-3	TGTGCCAGCAGCTTGGATCCCCCCGCGCAGTATTTT	CASSLDPPAQYF
TRBV9	-	TRBD1	TRBJ1-6	TGTGCCAGCAGCGTAGGGGGACAGGGTAGTTCACCCCTCCACTTT	CASSVGGQGSSPLHF
TRBV7-7	-	-	TRBJ2-7	TGTGCTAGCAGCTTCATAGAAGGGGACGAGCAGTACTTC	CASSFIEGDEQYF
TRBV12-3/TRBV12-4	-	TRBD1	TRBJ1-5	TGTGCCAGCAGTGGGACAGCTTCACAGCCCCAGCATTTT	CASSGTASQPQHF
TRBV28	-	-	TRBJ2-3	TGTGCCAGCAGAAAACCGGGACATGGCACAGATACGCAGTATTTT	CASRKPGHGTDTQYF
TRBV7-3	-	TRBD2	TRBJ2-1	TGTGCCAGCAGCTCCCGTAGCGGGGCGTCCTACAATGAGCAGTTCTTC	CASSSRSGASYNEQFF
TRBV19	-	-	TRBJ2-7	TGTGCCAGTAGTATAGGCGGACTGACGGGAGAGCAGTACTTC	CASSIGGLTGEQYF
TRBV7-2	few	TRBD2	TRBJ2-2	TGTGCCAGCAGCTTAGAAGGCGGGGGGGCCCCCGGGGAGCTGTTTTTT	CASSLEGGGAPGELFF
TRBV9	-	-	TRBJ1-1	TGTGCCAGCAGCGTAGGGGGGGACACTGAAGCTTTCTTT	CASSVGGDTEAFF
TRBV18	-	-	TRBJ2-7	TGTGCCAGCTCACCAGGGACACGAGTGGATGAGCAGTACTTC	CASSPGTRVDEQYF
TRBV2	-	-	TRBJ1-5	TGTGCCAGCAGTGAAGCGCTTGGCAGAAATCAGCCCCAGCATTTT	CASSEALGRNQPQHF
TRBV5-5	-	TRBD1	TRBJ2-7	TGTGCCAGCAGCTTGGTCCCGGGACAGGGGAGTTACGAGCAGTACTTC	CASSLVPGQGSYEQYF
TRBV19	-	TRBD1	TRBJ1-5	TGTGCCAGTAAACAGGGGGTTAGCAATCAGCCCCAGCATTTT	CASKQGVSNQPQHF
TRBV19	-	-	TRBJ2-2	TGTGCCAGTAGTAAAGGGCCCCGGGGCACCGGGGAGCTGTTTTTT	CASSKGPRGTGELFF
TRBV28	-	TRBD2	TRBJ2-5	TGTGCCAGCATCGAGACTAGCGGCCCGGTTGGGACCCAGTACTTC	CASIETSGPVGTQYF
TRBV4-2	-	TRBD2	TRBJ2-5	TGTGCCAGCAGCCAAGAGGGGACTAGCGGGGGGCGACGGGAGACCCAGTACTTC	CASSQEGTSGGRRETQYF
TRBV28	-	-	TRBJ2-5	TGTGCCAGCAGTACGACAGTTCAAGAGACCCAGTACTTC	CASSTTVQETQYF
TRBV28	-	-	TRBJ1-3	TGTGCCAGCAGGACAACGGCTGGAAACACCATATATTTT	CASRTTAGNTIYF
TRBV11-1	few	TRBD1	TRBJ2-7	TGTGCCAGCAGAACCAGGGACAGGGGCCACGAGCAGTACTTC	CASRTRDRGHEQYF